A selection of T cell receptor beta chains follows, all from one sample in a study of neoadjuvant anti-PD-1 for oral cavity cancer. Generated by immunoSEQ multiplex PCR, the TCRdb table keeps only in-frame clones and is missing some. The table records about 8,000 clones, approximately 66% of them present only once. Specimen: PBMCs, collected after nivolumab (anti-PD-1) treatment. These receptors were taken from a person between 35 and 79 years old with oral cavity squamous cell carcinoma. Each CDR3 is given with its conserved first and last residue. Each record gives: clone size, D gene, V gene, J gene, CDR3 length, CDR3 protein, CDR3 DNA. D genes are given only for firm matches. Clone size appears in some rows only: once, few, many, or a class for an expanded clone.

clone_size: -; d_call: -; v_call: TRBV28; j_call: TRBJ2-7; cdr3_length: 11; cdr3_aa: CASRGFYEQYF; cdr3_nt: TGTGCCAGCAGGGGGTTCTACGAGCAGTACTTC
clone_size: -; d_call: -; v_call: TRBV10-3; j_call: TRBJ2-5; cdr3_length: 12; cdr3_aa: CAITDNQETQYF; cdr3_nt: TGTGCCATCACAGATAACCAAGAGACCCAGTACTTC
clone_size: -; d_call: TRBD1; v_call: TRBV10-3; j_call: TRBJ1-5; cdr3_length: 17; cdr3_aa: CAISDRLGGEGNQPQHF; cdr3_nt: TGTGCCATCAGTGATCGGTTAGGGGGCGAGGGCAATCAGCCCCAGCATTTT
clone_size: -; d_call: -; v_call: TRBV11-3; j_call: TRBJ2-3; cdr3_length: 14; cdr3_aa: CASSLESRTDTQYF; cdr3_nt: TGTGCCAGCAGCTTAGAGAGCCGCACAGATACGCAGTATTTT
clone_size: -; d_call: -; v_call: TRBV21-1; j_call: TRBJ2-7; cdr3_length: 16; cdr3_aa: CASSVPGQEFFYEQYF; cdr3_nt: TGTGCCAGCAGCGTTCCGGGACAGGAGTTCTTTTACGAGCAGTACTTC
clone_size: -; d_call: TRBD1; v_call: TRBV4-3; j_call: TRBJ1-2; cdr3_length: 13; cdr3_aa: CASSRDRVYGYTF; cdr3_nt: TGCGCCAGCAGCCGCGACAGGGTCTATGGCTACACCTTC
clone_size: -; d_call: TRBD1; v_call: TRBV5-6; j_call: TRBJ2-7; cdr3_length: 16; cdr3_aa: CASSLAVGQGTYEQYF; cdr3_nt: TGTGCCAGCAGCTTGGCGGTCGGACAGGGAACCTACGAGCAGTACTTC
clone_size: -; d_call: -; v_call: TRBV10-1; j_call: TRBJ2-5; cdr3_length: 14; cdr3_aa: CASSEGTPQETQYF; cdr3_nt: TGCGCCAGCAGTGAGGGGACACCACAAGAGACCCAGTACTTC
clone_size: -; d_call: TRBD1; v_call: TRBV7-9; j_call: TRBJ2-1; cdr3_length: 17; cdr3_aa: CASSPRGGTGSYNEQFF; cdr3_nt: TGTGCCAGCAGCCCCCGCGGAGGGACAGGGTCCTACAATGAGCAGTTCTTC
clone_size: few; d_call: -; v_call: TRBV6-5; j_call: TRBJ1-1; cdr3_length: 14; cdr3_aa: CASSHGGGRTEAFF; cdr3_nt: TGTGCCAGCAGCCACGGGGGGGGGAGGACTGAAGCTTTCTTT
clone_size: -; d_call: -; v_call: TRBV13; j_call: TRBJ2-6; cdr3_length: 15; cdr3_aa: CASSPTDSGANVLTF; cdr3_nt: TGTGCCAGCAGCCCGACCGATTCTGGGGCCAACGTCCTGACTTTC
clone_size: -; d_call: TRBD1; v_call: TRBV19; j_call: TRBJ1-1; cdr3_length: 14; cdr3_aa: CASSSYRGNTEAFF; cdr3_nt: TGTGCCAGTAGTTCTTACAGGGGAAACACTGAAGCTTTCTTT
clone_size: few; d_call: -; v_call: TRBV9; j_call: TRBJ2-3; cdr3_length: 15; cdr3_aa: CASSVGGISTDTQYF; cdr3_nt: TGTGCCAGCAGCGTAGGAGGTATAAGCACAGATACGCAGTATTTT
clone_size: -; d_call: -; v_call: TRBV7-3; j_call: TRBJ2-1; cdr3_length: 14; cdr3_aa: CASSQSTGLSEQFF; cdr3_nt: TGTGCCAGCAGCCAAAGCACAGGGTTAAGTGAGCAGTTCTTC
clone_size: -; d_call: -; v_call: TRBV19; j_call: TRBJ2-1; cdr3_length: 17; cdr3_aa: CATARGSGPINYNEQFF; cdr3_nt: TGTGCCACGGCACGGGGATCCGGCCCTATCAACTACAATGAGCAGTTCTTC
clone_size: -; d_call: -; v_call: TRBV4-3; j_call: TRBJ2-6; cdr3_length: 16; cdr3_aa: CASSQGDKTGANVLTF; cdr3_nt: TGCGCCAGCAGCCAAGGGGACAAAACTGGGGCCAACGTCCTGACTTTC
clone_size: -; d_call: TRBD2; v_call: TRBV19; j_call: TRBJ2-4; cdr3_length: 14; cdr3_aa: CASRGGTSKNIQYF; cdr3_nt: TGTGCCAGTAGAGGCGGGACTAGCAAAAACATTCAGTACTTC
clone_size: -; d_call: -; v_call: TRBV2; j_call: TRBJ2-7; cdr3_length: 13; cdr3_aa: CASSEGHTYEQYF; cdr3_nt: TGTGCCAGCAGTGAGGGACACACCTACGAGCAGTACTTC
clone_size: -; d_call: -; v_call: TRBV9; j_call: TRBJ2-1; cdr3_length: 15; cdr3_aa: CASSPHPGRNNEQFF; cdr3_nt: TGTGCCAGCAGCCCCCACCCTGGGCGAAACAATGAGCAGTTCTTC
clone_size: -; d_call: TRBD1; v_call: TRBV2; j_call: TRBJ1-5; cdr3_length: 14; cdr3_aa: CASSEGTGNQPQHF; cdr3_nt: TGTGCCAGCAGTGAAGGGACAGGGAATCAGCCCCAGCATTTT
clone_size: -; d_call: -; v_call: TRBV7-8; j_call: TRBJ2-4; cdr3_length: 16; cdr3_aa: CASSLLTGWGENIQYF; cdr3_nt: TGTGCCAGCAGCCTTCTGACAGGTTGGGGGGAAAACATTCAGTACTTC
clone_size: -; d_call: -; v_call: TRBV19; j_call: TRBJ2-3; cdr3_length: 15; cdr3_aa: CASSNRATSTDTQYF; cdr3_nt: TGTGCCAGTAGCAATAGGGCTACGAGCACAGATACGCAGTATTTT